These 7 T cell receptor beta chains share one sample of origin, sequenced in a study of blood T cells in healthy people across ages. Next came a second PCR, run for about 7 to 12 cycles, which used a sample-barcoded 5' primer along with a J-beta primer mix. One entry per CDR3 protein, called by TCRdb with MiXCR from the 5' RACE reads. The repertoire includes roughly 800,000 distinct CDR3 sequences, 36% of them detected once, and approximately 13% sits in the top ten. The sample comprised blood. These receptors were collected from a man aged 18 to 30 in good health.

The genes are TRBV12-3 or TRBV12-4 and TRBJ1-1, with D maybe TRBD1 (6 bases). The V end lost 7 bases, the J end lost 7 bases, and 16 bases lay between the germline ends. The CDR3 sequence is 13 residues long. CDR3 sequence (DNA): TGTGCCAGCACCCCCTCAGGGGAACGTGAAGCTTTCTTT. It encodes CASTPSGEREAFF.

V gene TRBV9 combines with J gene TRBJ2-1; D is possibly TRBD1 (6 bases). With 0 bases removed from V and 14 bases from J, the gap between germline ends came to 18 bases. The CDR3 length is 14 residues. Germline-derived CDR1 and CDR2 are SGDLS and YYNGEE. CDR3 in DNA: TGTGCCAGCAGCGTAGCCCCCTCAGGGGCTTCGGAGTTCTTC. Its protein product is CASSVAPSGASEFF.

This chain uses TRBV9 with TRBJ2-2, with TRBD1 as a possible D gene (6 bases). There are 16 residues in the CDR3. CDR1 and CDR2 (germline): SGDLS, YYNGEE. V shed 2 bases and J shed 7 bases, with 18 bases lying between them. The CDR3 sequence is CASSVTGTPSDGELFF. The CDR3 DNA is TGTGCCAGCAGCGTTACAGGGACCCCCAGTGACGGGGAGCTGTTTTTT.

V gene TRBV6-5 combines with J gene TRBJ2-2; 9 bases align to TRBD1. Per germline, CDR1 MNHEY and CDR2 SVGAGI. V was pared by 6 bases and J by 4 bases, with 6 bases of the junction left unmatched. The CDR3 extends over 15 amino acids. The DNA for the CDR3 is TGTGCCAGCAGCCTGGGACAGGGCCCCACCGGGGAGCTGTTTTTT. Encoded protein: CASSLGQGPTGELFF.

The chain is built from TRBV7-9 and TRBJ2-7; unclear D gene. Per the germline V gene, CDR1 is SEHNR and CDR2 is FQNEAQ (reference sequence). CDR3 length: 12 residues. Trimming removed 5 bases from V and 4 bases from J, with 9 bases in between. CDR3 sequence reads: CASSAQSYEQYF. The CDR3 nucleotides read TGTGCCAGCAGCGCACAGAGTTACGAGCAGTACTTC.

This clonotype was observed a handful of times. This sequence joins TRBV7-9 and TRBJ2-7, with TRBD1 identical over 9 bases. V lost 7 bases, J lost 2 bases, and 6 bases stayed unmatched. CDR3 size: 14 residues. CDR1 is SEHNR and CDR2 is FQNEAQ in the germline V gene (reference sequence). The CDR3 DNA follows: TGTGCCAGCACACTCGGGACAGGGACCTACGAGCAGTACTTC. It translates to CASTLGTGTYEQYF.

The genes are TRBV6-5 and TRBJ2-1; 8 bases are shared with TRBD2. After removal of 0 bases from V and 4 bases from J, the junction contained 5 bases not matched to a gene. The CDR3 spans 16 residues. The germline gives CDR1 MNHEY, CDR2 SVGAGI. CDR3 sequence (DNA): TGTGCCAGCAGTTACTCTCCGGGGGGGGGATACAATGAGCAGTTCTTC. Translating gives CASSYSPGGGYNEQFF.